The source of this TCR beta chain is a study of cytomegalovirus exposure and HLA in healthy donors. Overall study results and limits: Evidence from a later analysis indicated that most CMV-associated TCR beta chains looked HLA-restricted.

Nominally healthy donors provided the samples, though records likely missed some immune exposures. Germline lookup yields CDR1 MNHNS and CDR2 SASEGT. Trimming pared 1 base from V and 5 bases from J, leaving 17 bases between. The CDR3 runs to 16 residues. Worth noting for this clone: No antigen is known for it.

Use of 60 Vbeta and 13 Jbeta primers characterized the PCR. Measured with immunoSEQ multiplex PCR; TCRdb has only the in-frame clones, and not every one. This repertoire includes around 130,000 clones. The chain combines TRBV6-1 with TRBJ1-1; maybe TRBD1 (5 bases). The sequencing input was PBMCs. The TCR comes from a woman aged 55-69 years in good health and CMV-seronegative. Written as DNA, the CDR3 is TGTGCCAGCAGTGAAGGCCTTGGGGAGGGGTGGACTGAAGCTTTCTTT. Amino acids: CASSEGLGEGWTEAFF.